This T cell receptor beta chain was sequenced for a study of blood T cells in healthy people across ages (dated by TCRdb to the mid-2010s). Describing the broader study: In model experiments, roughly one uniquely barcoded TCR beta cDNA molecule per two T cells was captured by template switching. To track age-related changes in TCR beta repertoire diversity, the study relied on deep sequencing normalized with unique cDNA molecular identifiers. The donors were divided into four age groups: young (average about 16 years), middle-aged (approximately 39), aged (around 67) and long-lived (about 80). To avoid experimental bias, donors of different ages were spread randomly across the sequencing lanes. Two additional independent replicas of 1 million unique cDNA reads from the same blood draw were analyzed for two donors (one aged 18 to 30 and one aged 80 or older). The research as a whole found: Estimates of total diversity from one million sequenced T cells were regarded as lower bounds and underestimates. The percentage of naive T cells measured by flow cytometry correlated strongly with observed TCR beta diversity. Bulk unsorted PBMC profiling prevented conclusive comparison of naive and antigen-experienced compartments. Because the CMV infection status of the donors was unknown, age-related changes in expanded clonotypes may potentially have been confounded. Compared with the aged group, the long-lived group had more naive CD4+ T cells, fewer expanded clones and increased TCR diversity, a pattern suggesting age selection. As age increased, observed TCR beta diversity per million T cells dropped in a roughly linear way, and a significant reduction was already evident by age 40.

Donors were roughly 40 systemically healthy Caucasian individuals from Russia aged roughly 6 to 95 years. Each donor gave approximately 9.3 milliliters of peripheral blood, collected into EDTA-treated Vacutainer tubes. Ficoll-Paque density-gradient centrifugation was used to isolate PBMCs, with at least 6 million obtained per sample. Trizol reagent was used to extract total RNA from the PBMCs, yielding at least 5.5 micrograms per sample. Naive CD45RAhigh/CD27high T cell percentages were measured by flow cytometry on a PBMC aliquot from every donor. Library preparation was by 5' RACE. Sequencing relied on an Illumina HiSeq 2500. A second PCR of about 7 to 12 cycles was run with a J-beta primer mix and a sample-barcoded 5' primer. Each TCR beta cDNA molecule received a unique molecular identifier from a template-switch 5' adaptor carrying 12 random nucleotides. Each sample yielded at least 2.5 million CDR3-containing paired-end reads. First-strand cDNA synthesis was performed from all RNA using the Mint cDNA synthesis kit, with priming by a TRBC-specific oligonucleotide. Following uracil-DNA glycosylase treatment, a first 18-cycle PCR with universal primers M1SS and BC2_uni_R was performed on all cDNA. The source study handled its data this way. For normalization, 1 million high-quality reads were randomly selected from each sample, with every read carrying a distinct molecular identifier. Reads with shared molecular identifiers were discarded instead of being binned into consensus sequences. MiTCR, set to a Q25 quality threshold and the strictest error-elimination algorithm, was used for CDR3 identification, clonotype clustering and error correction. A nonparametric unseen species model using Euler transformation provided a lower-bound estimate of total TCR beta diversity. TCRdb ran its own pipeline on the public reads, namely fastp trimming at Q25 and MiXCR clone calling, and kept in-frame beta chains. Duplicate CDR3 protein sequences are folded into a single record with the most common DNA and genes. The V and J calls reflect TCRdb's pipeline rather than the authors' work. In all, the sample holds under 950,000 distinct CDR3 sequences, and approximately 21% of those were seen once. The ten largest clones take up about 20% of the sample.

Comments on this clonotype: No antigen is known for it. Base qualities are missing; no much larger clone stands one base away.

The junction carries 15 bases between V and J, which are trimmed by 11 bases and 0 bases respectively. The CDR3 has 14 amino acids, counting the end cysteine and phenylalanine. Only the CDR3 portion is preserved as DNA: 42 bases, with reading frame beginning at the first base. For CDR1 and CDR2, the germline V gene lists SNHLY and FYNNEI. Recombination linked TRBV2 to TRBJ2-3; the D region is possibly TRBD1 or TRBD2, each matching across 5 bases. This TCR was sampled from a man between 65 and 79 years old in good health. The sequencing input was blood. The CDR3 has the sequence CASQEVTSTDTQYF. The DNA reads TGTGCCTCACAGGAGGTAACTAGCACAGATACGCAGTATTTT.